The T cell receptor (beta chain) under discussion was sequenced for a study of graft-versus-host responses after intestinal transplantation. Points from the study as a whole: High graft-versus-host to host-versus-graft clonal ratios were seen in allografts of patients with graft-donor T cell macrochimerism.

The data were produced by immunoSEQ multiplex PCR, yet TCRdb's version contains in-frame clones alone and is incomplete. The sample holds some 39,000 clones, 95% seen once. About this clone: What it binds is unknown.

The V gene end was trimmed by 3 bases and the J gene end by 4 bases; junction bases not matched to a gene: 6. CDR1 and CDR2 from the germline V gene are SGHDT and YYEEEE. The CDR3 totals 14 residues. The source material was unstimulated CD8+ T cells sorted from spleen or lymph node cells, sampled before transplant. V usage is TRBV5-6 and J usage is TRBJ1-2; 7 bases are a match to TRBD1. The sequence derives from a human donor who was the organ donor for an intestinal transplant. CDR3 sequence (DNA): TGTGCCAGCAGCTGGCAGGGGGGTAGCTATGGCTACACCTTC. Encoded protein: CASSWQGGSYGYTF.